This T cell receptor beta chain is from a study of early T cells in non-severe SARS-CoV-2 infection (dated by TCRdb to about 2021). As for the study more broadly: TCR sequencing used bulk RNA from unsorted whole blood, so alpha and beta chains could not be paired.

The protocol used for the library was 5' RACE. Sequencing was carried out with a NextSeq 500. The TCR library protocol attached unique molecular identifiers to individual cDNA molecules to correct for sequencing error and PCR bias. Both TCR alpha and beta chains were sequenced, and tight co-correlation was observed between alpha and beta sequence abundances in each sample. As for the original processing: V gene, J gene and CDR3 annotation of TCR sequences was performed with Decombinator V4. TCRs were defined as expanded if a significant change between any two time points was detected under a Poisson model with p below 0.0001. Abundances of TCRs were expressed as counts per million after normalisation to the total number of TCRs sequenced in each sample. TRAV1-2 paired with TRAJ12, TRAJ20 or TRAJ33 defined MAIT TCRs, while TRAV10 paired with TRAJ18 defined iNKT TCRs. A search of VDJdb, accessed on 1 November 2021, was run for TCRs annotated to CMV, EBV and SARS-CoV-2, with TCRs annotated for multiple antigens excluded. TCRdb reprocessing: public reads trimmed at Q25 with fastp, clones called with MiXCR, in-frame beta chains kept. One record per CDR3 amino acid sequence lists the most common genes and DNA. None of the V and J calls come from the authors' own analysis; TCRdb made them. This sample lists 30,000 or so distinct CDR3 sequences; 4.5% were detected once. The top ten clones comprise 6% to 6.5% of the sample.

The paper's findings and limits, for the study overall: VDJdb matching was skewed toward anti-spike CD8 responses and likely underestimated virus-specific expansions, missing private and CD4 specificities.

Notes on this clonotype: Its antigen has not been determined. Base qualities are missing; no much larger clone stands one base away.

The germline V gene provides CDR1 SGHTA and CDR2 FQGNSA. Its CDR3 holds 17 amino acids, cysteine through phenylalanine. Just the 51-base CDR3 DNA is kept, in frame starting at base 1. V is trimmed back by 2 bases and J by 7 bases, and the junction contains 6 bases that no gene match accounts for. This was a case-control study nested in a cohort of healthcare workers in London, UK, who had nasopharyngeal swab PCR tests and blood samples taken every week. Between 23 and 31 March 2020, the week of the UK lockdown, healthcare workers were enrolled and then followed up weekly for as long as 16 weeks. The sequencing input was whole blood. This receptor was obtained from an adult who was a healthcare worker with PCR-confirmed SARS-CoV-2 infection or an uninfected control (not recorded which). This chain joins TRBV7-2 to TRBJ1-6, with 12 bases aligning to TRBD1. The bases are TGTGCCAGCAGCTTATCGGGACAGGGGGCAAGGAATTCACCCCTCCACTTT. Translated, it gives CASSLSGQGARNSPLHF.